The T cell receptor beta chain described here comes from a study of shared clonotypes between healthy human individuals. V lost 2 bases and J lost 8; bases outside the gene matches: 5. There are 14 residues in the CDR3. The germline V gene encodes CDR1 SGHVS and CDR2 FQNEAQ. Only in-frame clones appear in the TCRdb table, and some are missing; sequencing was by immunoSEQ multiplex PCR. Of roughly 680,000 clones in the sample, 72% are singletons; the top ten hold around 1.7%. The rearrangement joins TRBV7-8 to TRBJ2-7; 11 bases are shared with TRBD1. Sequencing used memory CD4+ T cells sorted from blood. Subset denoted: CD45RA-negative fraction. The TCR comes from a woman aged 25 to 39 in good health. CDR3 in DNA: TGTGCCAGCAGCTTAACCGGGACAGGGGGTAAGCAGTACTTC. Protein: CASSLTGTGGKQYF.